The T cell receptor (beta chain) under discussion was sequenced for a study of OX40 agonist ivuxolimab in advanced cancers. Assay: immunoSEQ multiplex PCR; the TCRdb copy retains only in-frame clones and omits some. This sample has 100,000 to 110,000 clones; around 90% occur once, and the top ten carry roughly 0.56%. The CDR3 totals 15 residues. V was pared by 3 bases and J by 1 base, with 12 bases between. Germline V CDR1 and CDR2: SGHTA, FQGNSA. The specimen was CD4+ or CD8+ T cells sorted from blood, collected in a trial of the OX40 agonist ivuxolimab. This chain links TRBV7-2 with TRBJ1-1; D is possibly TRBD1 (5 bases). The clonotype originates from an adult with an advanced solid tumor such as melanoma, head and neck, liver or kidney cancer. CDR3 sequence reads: CASSFNGATNTEAFF. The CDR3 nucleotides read TGTGCCAGCAGCTTTAACGGGGCCACGAACACTGAAGCTTTCTTT. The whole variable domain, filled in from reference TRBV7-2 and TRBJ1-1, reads GAGVSQSPSNKVTEKGKDVELRCDPISGHTALYWYRQSLGQGLEFLIYFQGNSAPDKSGLPSDRFSAERTGGSVSTLTIQRTQQEDSAVYLCASSFNGATNTEAFFGQGTRLTVV.